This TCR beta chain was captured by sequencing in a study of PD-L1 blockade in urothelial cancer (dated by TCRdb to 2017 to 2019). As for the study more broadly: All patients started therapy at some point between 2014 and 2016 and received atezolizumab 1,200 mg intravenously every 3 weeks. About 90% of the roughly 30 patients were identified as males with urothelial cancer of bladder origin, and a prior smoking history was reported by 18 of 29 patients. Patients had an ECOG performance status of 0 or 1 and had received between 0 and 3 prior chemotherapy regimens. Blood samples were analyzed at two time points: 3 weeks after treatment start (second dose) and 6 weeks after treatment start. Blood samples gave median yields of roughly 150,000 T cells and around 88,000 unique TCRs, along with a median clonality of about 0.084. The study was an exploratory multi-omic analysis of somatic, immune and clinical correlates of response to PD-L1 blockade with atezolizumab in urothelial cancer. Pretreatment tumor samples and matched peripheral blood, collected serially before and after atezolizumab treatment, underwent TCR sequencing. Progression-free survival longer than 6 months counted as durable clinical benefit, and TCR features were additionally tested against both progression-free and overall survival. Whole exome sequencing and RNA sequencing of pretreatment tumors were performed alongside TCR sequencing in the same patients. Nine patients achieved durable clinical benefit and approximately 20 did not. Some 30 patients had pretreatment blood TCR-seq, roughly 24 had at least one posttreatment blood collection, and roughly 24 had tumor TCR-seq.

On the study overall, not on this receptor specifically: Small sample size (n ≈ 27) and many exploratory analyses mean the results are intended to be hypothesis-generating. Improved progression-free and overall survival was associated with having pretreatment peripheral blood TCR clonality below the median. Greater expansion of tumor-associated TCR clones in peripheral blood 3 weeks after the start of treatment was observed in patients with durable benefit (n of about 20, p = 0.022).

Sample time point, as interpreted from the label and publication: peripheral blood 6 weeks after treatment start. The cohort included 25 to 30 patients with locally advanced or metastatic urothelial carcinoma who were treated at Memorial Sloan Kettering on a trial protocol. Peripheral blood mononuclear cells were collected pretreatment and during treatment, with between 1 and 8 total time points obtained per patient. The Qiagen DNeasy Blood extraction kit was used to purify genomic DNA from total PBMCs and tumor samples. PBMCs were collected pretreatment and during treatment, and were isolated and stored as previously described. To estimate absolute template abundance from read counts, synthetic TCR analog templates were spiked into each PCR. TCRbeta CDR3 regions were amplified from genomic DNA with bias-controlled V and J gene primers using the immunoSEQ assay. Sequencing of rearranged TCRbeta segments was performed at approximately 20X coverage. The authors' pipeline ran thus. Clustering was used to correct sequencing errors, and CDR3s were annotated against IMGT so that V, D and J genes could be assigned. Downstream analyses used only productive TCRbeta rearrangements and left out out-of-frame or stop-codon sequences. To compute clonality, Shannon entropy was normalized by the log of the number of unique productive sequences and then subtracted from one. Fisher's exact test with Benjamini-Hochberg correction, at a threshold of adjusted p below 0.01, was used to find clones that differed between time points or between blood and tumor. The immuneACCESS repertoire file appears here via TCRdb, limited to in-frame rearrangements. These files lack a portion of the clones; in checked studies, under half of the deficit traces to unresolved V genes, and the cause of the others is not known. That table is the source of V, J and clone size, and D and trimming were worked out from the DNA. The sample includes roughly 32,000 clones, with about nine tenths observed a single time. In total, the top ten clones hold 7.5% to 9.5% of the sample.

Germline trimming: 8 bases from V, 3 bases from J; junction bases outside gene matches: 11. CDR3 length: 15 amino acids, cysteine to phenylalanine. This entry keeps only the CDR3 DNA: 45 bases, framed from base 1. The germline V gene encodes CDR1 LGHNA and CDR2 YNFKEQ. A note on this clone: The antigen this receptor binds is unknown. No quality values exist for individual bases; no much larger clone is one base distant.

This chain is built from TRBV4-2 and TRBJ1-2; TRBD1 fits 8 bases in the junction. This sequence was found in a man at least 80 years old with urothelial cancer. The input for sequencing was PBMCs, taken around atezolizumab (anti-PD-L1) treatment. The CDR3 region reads CASRASDRGDYGYTF. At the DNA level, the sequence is TGTGCCAGCCGCGCTTCCGACAGGGGCGACTATGGCTACACCTTC.